Listed below are T cell receptor beta chains from one sample, sequenced in a study of metastatic and nonmetastatic thyroid tumors. Through MiXCR, TCRdb re-clonotyped the PCR reads. The sample shows some 33,000 clones, over 15% of them seen only once. Sequenced sample: blood. Receptor source: a female donor with papillary thyroid cancer or a benign thyroid nodule (not recorded which). Some clones in this sample may be carry-over from other donors' samples. CDR3s include the opening cysteine and the closing phenylalanine or tryptophan. D genes are given only for firm matches. For some rows the clone size is stated as once, few or many, or as a class when expanded; others skip it.

j_call,v_call,clone_size,d_call,cdr3_aa,cdr3_nt
TRBJ2-2,TRBV20-1,NA,NA,CSARYRDTHSTGELFF,TGTAGTGCTAGGTACCGGGATACCCACTCCACCGGGGAGCTGTTTTTT
TRBJ2-3,TRBV6-2/TRBV6-3,medium-sized,TRBD2,CASSPGLAADTQYF,TGTGCCAGCAGTCCGGGACTAGCGGCAGATACGCAGTATTTT
TRBJ2-7,TRBV5-1,NA,NA,CASSLNVQGAGLQYF,TGCGCCAGCAGCTTAAATGTTCAAGGGGCGGGGTTGCAGTACTTC
TRBJ1-6,TRBV12-3/TRBV12-4,many,TRBD1,CASSGTAYNSPLHF,TGTGCCAGCAGTGGGACAGCCTATAATTCACCCCTCCACTTT
TRBJ2-5,TRBV10-3,many,NA,CAIRGLPEETQYF,TGTGCCATCAGGGGGCTTCCCGAAGAGACCCAGTACTTC
TRBJ2-1,TRBV7-9,many,TRBD2,CASSFLGGPNEQFF,TGTGCCAGCAGCTTTTTGGGAGGGCCCAATGAGCAGTTCTTC
TRBJ2-1,TRBV6-1,many,NA,CASRAPEKSNEQFF,TGTGCCAGCAGAGCTCCCGAGAAAAGCAATGAGCAGTTCTTC
TRBJ2-1,TRBV5-1,NA,NA,CACSLASSHNEQFF,TGCGCCTGCAGCTTGGCTAGCTCCCACAATGAGCAGTTCTTC
TRBJ1-1,TRBV19,many,NA,CASTQRGGGTEAFF,TGTGCCAGTACCCAAAGGGGGGGTGGCACTGAAGCTTTCTTT
TRBJ2-3,TRBV5-4,many,TRBD2,CASSSGASGGEADTQYF,TGTGCCAGCAGCTCCGGGGCTAGCGGGGGGGAGGCAGATACGCAGTATTTT